The 23 T cell receptor beta chains listed next were all sequenced from one sample in a study of tumor-infiltrating lymphocytes in localized non-small cell lung cancer. Assay used: immunoSEQ multiplex PCR; TCRdb lists only in-frame clones, some missing. The data show 13,000 or so clones, around 68% seen once. The sample consisted of uninvolved lung tissue not adjacent to the tumor. The receptor source for this set is a human donor with non-small cell lung cancer.

The V gene is TRBV7-2, the J gene TRBJ1-4; D is possibly TRBD1 (5 bases). From germline, CDR1 is SGHTA and CDR2 FQGNSA. The ends were cut back, 1 base at V and 7 bases at J, with 13 bases in the middle. The CDR3 runs 15 residues. CDR3 sequence reads: CASSLGGEGGEKLFF. CDR3 nucleotide sequence: TGTGCCAGCAGCTTAGGGGGCGAAGGCGGTGAAAAACTGTTTTTT.

This clone was seen a handful of times. The genes are TRBV7-2 and TRBJ2-3; D call uncertain. This CDR3 has 14 amino acids. V was trimmed by 4 bases and J by 4 bases, leaving 12 bases between them. Germline CDR1 is SGHTA and CDR2 is FQGNSA. The CDR3 DNA reads TGTGCCAGCAGCTCGGCTGTCAAACCAGATACGCAGTATTTT. Translated, it gives CASSSAVKPDTQYF.

The J gene is TRBJ2-7, the V gene TRBV4-3, with D possibly TRBD1 on 6 matching bases. Germline CDR1 reads LGHNA; CDR2 reads YSLEER. CDR3 length: 16 amino acids. V was pared by 0 bases and J by 0 bases, with 12 bases between. CDR3 loop: CASSQDQGPHSYEQYV. The DNA for the CDR3 is TGCGCCAGCAGCCAAGATCAGGGGCCCCACTCCTACGAGCAGTACGTC.

The chain employs TRBV28 and TRBJ1-3, with unresolved D. Trimming took 8 bases from V and 3 from J, leaving 8 bases between them. The CDR3 is made up of 12 amino acids. The germline V gene has CDR1 MDHEN and CDR2 SYDVKM. CDR3 coding DNA: TGTGCCAGCTGCCGCTTTGGAAACACCATATATTTT. Its protein product is CASCRFGNTIYF.

This chain uses TRBV5-6 with TRBJ1-2; a possible D gene is TRBD1 (5 bases). CDR1 is SGHDT, CDR2 YYEEEE, per germline. The germline V and J ends were trimmed by 4 bases and 13 bases, with 26 bases remaining between them. The length of the CDR3 is 15 residues. The CDR3 coding sequence is TGTGCCAGCAGCAACCCGACGGGGCCTCATAGTAGTTGCACCTTC. It translates to CASSNPTGPHSSCTF.

This clone turned up a few times. V and J are TRBV29-1 and TRBJ2-7, with 7 nucleotides matching TRBD1. The CDR3 is made up of 14 amino acids. J gave up 3 bases and V 4 bases, and 9 bases lay outside the gene matches. Germline assignment: CDR1 SQVTM and CDR2 ANQGSEA. For the CDR3, the DNA is TGCAGCGTTGCGGGGTACACAGGGGACTACGAGCAGTACTTC. This translates into CSVAGYTGDYEQYF.

This chain connects TRBV6-6 to TRBJ1-3; D ambiguous. The germline V gene encodes CDR1 MNHNY and CDR2 SVGAGI (reference sequence). With 0 bases removed from V and 4 bases from J, the gap between germline ends came to 13 bases. The CDR3 extends over 16 amino acids. CDR3 nucleotide sequence: TGTGCCAGCAGTTACTCGACTTGGGGAACGGGAAACACCATATATTTT. Amino acids: CASSYSTWGTGNTIYF.

The rearrangement links TRBV13 to TRBJ2-7; 11 bases fit TRBD1. This CDR3 is built from 15 residues. V lost 7 bases and J lost 2; bases outside the gene matches: 7. CDR1 and CDR2 (germline): PRHDT, FYEKMQ (reference sequence). The CDR3 here is CASNRGQGVPYEQYF. The CDR3 DNA reads TGTGCCAGCAACCGGGGACAGGGGGTCCCCTACGAGCAGTACTTC.

By its share, this clone is medium-sized (0.01 to 0.1%). This chain links TRBV9 with TRBJ1-2, with 9 bases aligning to TRBD1. The V gene end was trimmed by 4 bases and the J gene end by 10 bases; junction bases not matched to a gene: 8. Looked up from germline, CDR1 is SGDLS and CDR2 is YYNGEE. CDR3 length equals 13 residues. CDR3 nucleotide sequence: TGTGCCAGCAGCCCGGTGGGGACAGGGACCTACACCTTC. Translation: CASSPVGTGTYTF.

The CDR3: CASSWSGTGASSPLHF. The DNA of the CDR3 is TGCGCCAGCAGTTGGAGCGGGACAGGGGCGAGTTCACCCCTCCACTTT. This rearrangement joins TRBV5-1 to TRBJ1-6; 10 bases are a match to TRBD1. Germline V lookup: CDR1 SGHRS, CDR2 YFSETQ. After removal of 5 bases from V and 9 bases from J, the junction contained 11 bases not matched to a gene. This CDR3 contains 16 residues.

The sample holds a few counts of this clone. The chain uses TRBV28 and TRBJ2-7; D tentatively fits TRBD1 or TRBD2 (5 bases each). V lost 1 base and J lost 3, with 13 bases in between. From germline, CDR1 is MDHEN and CDR2 SYDVKM. The CDR3 is 15 amino acids. The chain's CDR3 is CASSLLGDLIYEQYF. CDR3 sequence (DNA): TGTGCCAGCAGTTTATTGGGGGACCTAATCTACGAGCAGTACTTC.

The chain recombines TRBV6-6 with TRBJ2-2; 9 bases map to TRBD1. The junction had 10 bases not matched to a gene; V was cut back by 4 bases and J by 7 bases. CDR1 MNHNY and CDR2 SVGAGI come from the germline V gene (reference sequence). There are 16 residues in the CDR3. DNA for the CDR3: TGTGCCAGCAGTTCTCGGGGACAGGGATTGGTCGGGGAGCTGTTTTTT. Translated: CASSSRGQGLVGELFF.

The chain carries TRBV5-1 and TRBJ2-1, with D hard to call. V lost 0 bases and J lost 5, with 9 bases in between. Germline values: CDR1 SGHRS, CDR2 YFSETQ. The CDR3 runs to 14 residues. The CDR3 loop is CASSLDSRNNEQFF. CDR3 bases: TGCGCCAGCAGCTTGGACAGTCGAAACAATGAGCAGTTCTTC.

This clone was seen a handful of times. The chain employs TRBV5-4 and TRBJ2-7; TRBD2 matches at 8 bases. The CDR3 has 13 residues. The J segment lost 3 bases and the V segment lost 5 bases, leaving 4 bases of the junction unmatched. In germline, CDR1 is SGHNT, CDR2 YYREEE (reference sequence). The chain's CDR3 is CASSPSGSYEQYF. The CDR3 DNA sequence: TGTGCCAGCAGTCCGAGCGGGAGCTACGAGCAGTACTTC.

The gene calls are TRBV5-6 and TRBJ1-2; TRBD1 matches at 7 bases. V lost 3 bases to trimming and J lost 4 bases; unmatched junction nucleotides: 3. CDR1 is SGHDT, CDR2 YYEEEE, per germline. CDR3 length: 13 amino acids. The CDR3 DNA is TGTGCCAGCAGCTCGGGACAGACCTATGGCTACACCTTC. Protein sequence: CASSSGQTYGYTF. Using reference TRBV5-6 and TRBJ1-2 for the parts outside the CDR3, the full variable domain is DAGVTQSPTHLIKTRGQQVTLRCSPKSGHDTVSWYQQALGQGPQFIFQYYEEEERQRGNFPDRFSGHQFPNYSSELNVNALLLGDSALYLCASSSGQTYGYTFGSGTRLTVV.

The chain uses TRBV19 and TRBJ2-3; D is uncertain. CDR3 size: 18 residues. Trimming removed 3 bases at V and 4 bases at J, with 23 bases between. Germline assignment: CDR1 LNHDA and CDR2 SQIVND (reference sequence). CDR3 nucleotides: TGTGCCAGTAGTATGCTGGGCTGGAAAAACGGGCACGCAGATACGCAGTATTTT. This gives the protein CASSMLGWKNGHADTQYF.

This clone was picked up one time. This chain links TRBV11-3 with TRBJ2-3; 7 positions agree with TRBD2. The V gene's germline CDR1 is SGHNT and CDR2 YENEEA. The V gene end was trimmed by 3 bases and the J gene end by 4 bases; junction bases not matched to a gene: 7. This CDR3 has 15 amino acids. CDR3 sequence: CASSLSAGAADTQYF. DNA of the CDR3: TGTGCCAGCAGCTTGTCTGCGGGAGCAGCAGATACGCAGTATTTT.

This clone was recorded only once. The rearrangement links TRBV6-5 to TRBJ2-3; D remains unclear. CDR1 and CDR2 (germline): MNHEY, SVGAGI. The CDR3 length is 15 residues. Between the trimmed V and J ends, which lost 6 bases and 7 bases, there was a span of 20 bases. This CDR3 reads CASSSFAFDSYTQYF. The CDR3 DNA is TGTGCCAGCAGCTCTTTTGCCTTTGACTCTTATACGCAGTATTTT.

V and J are TRBV10-1 and TRBJ1-2, with D unresolved. Germline V gene sequence: CDR1 WNHNN, CDR2 SYGVQD (reference sequence). The CDR3 has 13 residues. V lost 1 base and J lost 9, with 12 bases in between. CDR3 nucleotide sequence: TGCGCCAGCAGTGAGTTCGTGGAGTTAAGCTACACCTTC. Translation: CASSEFVELSYTF.

This rearrangement joins TRBV27 to TRBJ1-5; unclear D gene. V shed 2 bases and J shed 4 bases, with 3 bases lying between them. In germline, CDR1 is MNHEY, CDR2 SMNVEV (reference sequence). This CDR3 comprises 12 residues. CDR3 amino acids: CASSLRNQPQHF. The CDR3 bases are TGTGCCAGCAGTTTAAGGAATCAGCCCCAGCATTTT.

The chain combines TRBV2 with TRBJ2-3; unclear D gene. The CDR3 has 12 amino acids. The V and J ends lost 8 bases and 0 bases respectively, with 6 bases between them. In germline, CDR1 is SNHLY, CDR2 FYNNEI. The CDR3 spells CASGVSTDTQYF. DNA for the CDR3: TGTGCCAGCGGGGTGAGCACAGATACGCAGTATTTT.

By frequency in the sample, this clone is medium-sized. The V and J genes are TRBV5-4 and TRBJ1-2; D is ambiguous. The ends were cut back, 5 bases at V and 6 bases at J, with 14 bases in the middle. The CDR3 runs to 13 residues. Germline assignment: CDR1 SGHNT and CDR2 YYREEE (reference sequence). CDR3 nucleotides: TGTGCCAGCAGGATGGAGGGTTCAAATGGCTACACCTTC. This gives the protein CASRMEGSNGYTF.

This chain connects TRBV7-2 to TRBJ2-1; 10 positions agree with TRBD2. J lost 10 bases, V lost 1 base, and 7 bases had no gene match. CDR1 and CDR2 (germline): SGHTA, FQGNSA. This CDR3 is 15 amino acids long. CDR3 amino acids: CASSLGLAGVEEQFF. The CDR3 DNA sequence: TGTGCCAGCAGCTTAGGTCTAGCGGGAGTGGAAGAGCAGTTCTTC. Full variable domain (remainder filled in from reference TRBV7-2 and TRBJ2-1): GAGVSQSPSNKVTEKGKDVELRCDPISGHTALYWYRQSLGQGLEFLIYFQGNSAPDKSGLPSDRFSAERTGGSVSTLTIQRTQQEDSAVYLCASSLGLAGVEEQFFGPGTRLTVL.